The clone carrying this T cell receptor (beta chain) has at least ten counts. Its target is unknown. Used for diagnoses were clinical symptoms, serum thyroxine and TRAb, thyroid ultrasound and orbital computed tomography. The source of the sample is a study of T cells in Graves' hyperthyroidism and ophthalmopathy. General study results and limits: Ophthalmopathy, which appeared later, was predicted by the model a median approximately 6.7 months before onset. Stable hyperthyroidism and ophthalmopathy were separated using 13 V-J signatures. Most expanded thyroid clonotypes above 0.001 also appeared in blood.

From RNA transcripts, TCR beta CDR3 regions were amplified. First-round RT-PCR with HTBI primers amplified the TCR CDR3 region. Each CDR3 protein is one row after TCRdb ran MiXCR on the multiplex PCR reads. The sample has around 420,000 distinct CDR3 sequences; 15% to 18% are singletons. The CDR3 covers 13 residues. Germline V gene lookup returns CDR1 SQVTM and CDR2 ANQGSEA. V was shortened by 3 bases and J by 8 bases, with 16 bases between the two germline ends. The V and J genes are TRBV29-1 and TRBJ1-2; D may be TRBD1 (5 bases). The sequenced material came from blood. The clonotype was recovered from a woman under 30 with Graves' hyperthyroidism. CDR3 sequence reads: CSVEGPVAWGYTF. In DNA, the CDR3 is TGCAGCGTTGAGGGACCCGTGGCGTGGGGCTACACCTTC. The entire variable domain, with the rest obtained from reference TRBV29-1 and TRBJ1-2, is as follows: SAVISQKPSRDICQRGTSLTIQCQVDSQVTMMFWYRQQPGQSLTLIATANQGSEATYESGFVIDKFPISRPNLTFSTLTVSNMSPEDSSIYLCSVEGPVAWGYTFGSGTRLTVV.